The 5 T cell receptor beta chains presented below share a single source sample, sequenced in a study of blood T cell repertoires in COVID-19. Assay used: immunoSEQ multiplex PCR; TCRdb lists only in-frame clones, some missing. The table has 400,000 or so clones, roughly 88% seen once. The source material was PBMCs or T cells enriched from blood (not recorded which). The receptors come from a middle-aged woman with acute COVID-19.

The V and J genes are TRBV29-1 and TRBJ1-5; 11 bases line up with TRBD1. CDR3 length equals 12 residues. Trimming removed 7 bases from V and 6 bases from J; junction bases left unmatched: 2. CDR1 is SQVTM and CDR2 is ANQGSEA in the germline V gene. The CDR3 DNA is TGCAGCGCGGGACAGGGGGGTCAGCCCCAGCATTTT. The encoded protein is CSAGQGGQPQHF.

This chain links TRBV7-9 with TRBJ1-1, with a weak D call TRBD1 (6 bases). CDR1 SEHNR and CDR2 FQNEAQ come from the germline V gene (reference sequence). CDR3 size: 12 residues. The V and J ends lost 4 bases and 6 bases respectively, with 9 bases between them. CDR3 region: CASSYSGAEAFF. The CDR3 DNA follows: TGTGCCAGCAGCTACTCAGGGGCTGAAGCTTTCTTT.

This chain connects TRBV5-1 to TRBJ2-2; 7 bases fit TRBD1. From germline, CDR1 is SGHRS and CDR2 YFSETQ. CDR3 size: 15 residues. Trimming at V came to 4 bases and at J to 0 bases, leaving 3 bases not matched to a gene. The CDR3 region is CASSGQVANTGELFF. The CDR3, as DNA: TGCGCCAGCAGCGGACAGGTGGCGAACACCGGGGAGCTGTTTTTT. Looking up the rest from reference TRBV5-1 and TRBJ2-2 gives the full variable domain: KAGVTQTPRYLIKTRGQQVTLSCSPISGHRSVSWYQQTPGQGLQFLFEYFSETQRNKGNFPGRFSGRQFSNSRSEMNVSTLELGDSALYLCASSGQVANTGELFFGEGSRLTVL.

The chain carries TRBV4-2 and TRBJ1-4; 7 bases are shared with TRBD1. CDR3 length: 15 residues. J gave up 8 bases and V 1 base, and 7 bases lay outside the gene matches. The germline V gene encodes CDR1 LGHNA and CDR2 YNFKEQ. CDR3 amino acids: CASSQGHRGREKLFF. The CDR3 DNA reads as TGTGCCAGCAGCCAAGGCCACAGGGGTAGGGAAAAACTGTTTTTT.

CDR3 loop: CASDVSGLGTQYF. The CDR3 DNA is TGCGCCAGCGACGTTTCGGGACTCGGAACGCAGTATTTT. The gene calls are TRBV5-1 and TRBJ2-3, with D perhaps TRBD2 (6 bases). Between the trimmed V and J ends, which lost 7 bases and 9 bases, there was a span of 18 bases. Germline V gives CDR1 SGHRS, CDR2 YFSETQ. This CDR3 comprises 13 residues.